The rows below give T cell receptor beta chains drawn from one sample of a study of identical twins. TCRdb passed the 5' RACE reads through MiXCR, listing each CDR3 protein once. The top ten hold about 3% of the sample, which has 450,000 or so distinct CDR3 sequences, about 24% seen once. This sample also appeared in a second study, on T cells expressing NK-cell markers.

The sample comprised CD4+ T cells sorted from blood. All receptors come from a young woman in good health. The CDR3 runs from the conserved cysteine through the conserved F or W. Fields, in order: V gene, J gene, D gene, clone size, CDR3 DNA, CDR3 protein. The D gene is left open where the match is weak. Clone size is shown for a subset of rows, as once, few, many or a class of expanded clone.

V gene: TRBV27
J gene: TRBJ1-3
D gene: .
clone size: few
CDR3 DNA: TGTGCCAGCAGTTCCTACCCCGCCAGGGTACCGAACACCATATATTTT
CDR3 protein: CASSSYPARVPNTIYF

V gene: TRBV12-3/TRBV12-4
J gene: TRBJ1-1
D gene: TRBD1
clone size: few
CDR3 DNA: TGTGCCAGCAGTACCAGACAGGGTGGCCCCTCTGAAGCTTTCTTT
CDR3 protein: CASSTRQGGPSEAFF

V gene: TRBV18
J gene: TRBJ2-7
D gene: .
clone size: .
CDR3 DNA: TGTGCCAGCTCAGAGGTCGGGGGAATTACCTACGAGCAGTACTTC
CDR3 protein: CASSEVGGITYEQYF

V gene: TRBV20-1
J gene: TRBJ2-7
D gene: .
clone size: .
CDR3 DNA: TGCAGTGCTAGAGGGGACATCTCCTACGAGCAGTACTTC
CDR3 protein: CSARGDISYEQYF

V gene: TRBV14
J gene: TRBJ2-5
D gene: TRBD1
clone size: .
CDR3 DNA: TGTGCCAGCAGCCTCGGGACAGCAACCCAAGAGACCCAGTACTTC
CDR3 protein: CASSLGTATQETQYF

V gene: TRBV3-1
J gene: TRBJ1-1
D gene: .
clone size: few
CDR3 DNA: TGTGCCAGCAGCGTCCTCGGGGTCGCTTTCTTT
CDR3 protein: CASSVLGVAFF

V gene: TRBV6-5
J gene: TRBJ1-1
D gene: .
clone size: .
CDR3 DNA: TGTGCCAGCAAGAAAGGGAACACTGAAGCTTTCTTT
CDR3 protein: CASKKGNTEAFF

V gene: TRBV7-9
J gene: TRBJ2-7
D gene: .
clone size: .
CDR3 DNA: TGTGCCAGCAGCCATCATGGACAGTCTGGGGAGCAGTACTTC
CDR3 protein: CASSHHGQSGEQYF

V gene: TRBV7-2
J gene: TRBJ1-2
D gene: .
clone size: few
CDR3 DNA: TGTGCCAGCAGCAACAGGGCATATGGCTACACCTTC
CDR3 protein: CASSNRAYGYTF

V gene: TRBV20-1
J gene: TRBJ2-7
D gene: .
clone size: .
CDR3 DNA: TGCAGTGCTATGCCCCCCGGGGCCCCCTACGAGCAGTACTTC
CDR3 protein: CSAMPPGAPYEQYF

V gene: TRBV7-7
J gene: TRBJ2-3
D gene: TRBD1
clone size: .
CDR3 DNA: TGTGCTAGCAGCCGGACAGGGGGCGGCACAGATACGCAGTATTTT
CDR3 protein: CASSRTGGGTDTQYF

V gene: TRBV6-1
J gene: TRBJ2-1
D gene: .
clone size: few
CDR3 DNA: TGTGCCAGCAGCCTCTTCCTTACGGGCGCGGCTAATGAGCAGTTCTTC
CDR3 protein: CASSLFLTGAANEQFF

V gene: TRBV7-9
J gene: TRBJ2-1
D gene: .
clone size: .
CDR3 DNA: TGTGCCAGCAGCCGGGGAGAATTCGCGGACAATGAGCAGTTCTTC
CDR3 protein: CASSRGEFADNEQFF

V gene: TRBV20-1
J gene: TRBJ2-1
D gene: TRBD2
clone size: .
CDR3 DNA: TGCAGTGCTAGCCCGACTAGCGGGGTATACAATGAGCAGTTCTTC
CDR3 protein: CSASPTSGVYNEQFF

V gene: TRBV7-9
J gene: TRBJ2-1
D gene: .
clone size: few
CDR3 DNA: TGTGCCAGCAGCTTTCCCCAGGGGAGGAATGAGCAGTTCTTC
CDR3 protein: CASSFPQGRNEQFF

V gene: TRBV7-8
J gene: TRBJ2-4
D gene: .
clone size: .
CDR3 DNA: TGTGCCAGCAGCTTATCTACCAAAAACATTCAGTACTTC
CDR3 protein: CASSLSTKNIQYF

V gene: TRBV2
J gene: TRBJ2-3
D gene: TRBD2
clone size: few
CDR3 DNA: TGTGCCAGCACCTTAGCGGGGGGTCCCCCCCCAGATACGCAGTATTTT
CDR3 protein: CASTLAGGPPPDTQYF

V gene: TRBV5-1
J gene: TRBJ2-3
D gene: TRBD2
clone size: few
CDR3 DNA: TGCGCCAGCAGCTTGCTAGCGGGAGACGGAAATACGCAGTATTTT
CDR3 protein: CASSLLAGDGNTQYF

V gene: TRBV12-5
J gene: TRBJ2-7
D gene: .
clone size: .
CDR3 DNA: TGTGCTAGTGGTTTGTCCCCCCGGGACAAATACCGGGCCGTCCACTACGAGCAGTACTTC
CDR3 protein: CASGLSPRDKYRAVHYEQYF

V gene: TRBV2
J gene: TRBJ2-3
D gene: .
clone size: .
CDR3 DNA: TGTGCCAGCAAGTGGATGGATGGCACAGATACGCAGTATTTT
CDR3 protein: CASKWMDGTDTQYF

V gene: TRBV5-1
J gene: TRBJ2-5
D gene: .
clone size: few
CDR3 DNA: TGCGCCAGCAGCACTCAGGCGACGGAAGAGACCCAGTACTTC
CDR3 protein: CASSTQATEETQYF

V gene: TRBV10-2
J gene: TRBJ1-4
D gene: .
clone size: .
CDR3 DNA: TGCACCAGCAGTGAGGCCGGGAGAAAACTGTTTTTT
CDR3 protein: CTSSEAGRKLFF

V gene: TRBV7-2
J gene: TRBJ2-7
D gene: .
clone size: few
CDR3 DNA: TGTGCCAGCAGCTTGTTTGGCGAGCAGTACTTC
CDR3 protein: CASSLFGEQYF

V gene: TRBV5-1
J gene: TRBJ2-7
D gene: .
clone size: many
CDR3 DNA: TGCGCCAGCAGCGTAGAAGACTTCAGGGGTTCGTTTTTC
CDR3 protein: CASSVEDFRGSFF

V gene: TRBV20-1
J gene: TRBJ2-1
D gene: TRBD2
clone size: few
CDR3 DNA: TGCAGTGCTTTGATTAGCGGGGGGGCGGGCAATGAGCAGTTCTTC
CDR3 protein: CSALISGGAGNEQFF

V gene: TRBV18
J gene: TRBJ2-7
D gene: .
clone size: .
CDR3 DNA: TGTGCCAGCTCACCGCGGGACCAGTACGAGCAGTACTTC
CDR3 protein: CASSPRDQYEQYF

V gene: TRBV7-9
J gene: TRBJ1-1
D gene: .
clone size: few
CDR3 DNA: TGTGCCAGCACCACCTCGAACACTGAAGCTTTCTTT
CDR3 protein: CASTTSNTEAFF

V gene: TRBV5-1
J gene: TRBJ2-5
D gene: .
clone size: .
CDR3 DNA: TGCGCCAGCAGCTTGGGACAAACACAAGAGACCCAGTACTTC
CDR3 protein: CASSLGQTQETQYF

V gene: TRBV20-1
J gene: TRBJ2-3
D gene: .
clone size: few
CDR3 DNA: TGCAGTGCCCCGAATCGGGAGAAGGGGGATACGCAGTATTTT
CDR3 protein: CSAPNREKGDTQYF

V gene: TRBV10-3
J gene: TRBJ1-6
D gene: .
clone size: .
CDR3 DNA: TGTGCCACGGTCAGAGCGCTCCTCCACTTT
CDR3 protein: CATVRALLHF

V gene: TRBV10-3
J gene: TRBJ2-2
D gene: TRBD2
clone size: .
CDR3 DNA: TGTGCCATCAGTGACGCGGGAGAGGGGGAGCTGTTTTTT
CDR3 protein: CAISDAGEGELFF

V gene: TRBV5-1
J gene: TRBJ2-7
D gene: .
clone size: many
CDR3 DNA: TGCGCCAGCAGCTTGGGTGGGGATGAGCAGTACTTC
CDR3 protein: CASSLGGDEQYF

V gene: TRBV20-1
J gene: TRBJ1-5
D gene: TRBD1
clone size: .
CDR3 DNA: TGCAGTGCTAGAGATCGAAGGACAGGGAACGGACCCCAGCATTTT
CDR3 protein: CSARDRRTGNGPQHF

V gene: TRBV6-2/TRBV6-3
J gene: TRBJ2-1
D gene: TRBD2
clone size: once
CDR3 DNA: TGTGCCAGCAGGGGGGAGGGCTCTCATGAGCAGTTCTTC
CDR3 protein: CASRGEGSHEQFF

V gene: TRBV9
J gene: TRBJ1-1
D gene: .
clone size: .
CDR3 DNA: TGTGCCAGCAGCGTCACCGGGTCGAACACTGAAGCTTTCTTT
CDR3 protein: CASSVTGSNTEAFF

V gene: TRBV5-5
J gene: TRBJ1-1
D gene: TRBD1
clone size: .
CDR3 DNA: TGTGCCAGCAGCTTACAGGGGGAATTGAACACTGAAGCTTTCTTT
CDR3 protein: CASSLQGELNTEAFF

V gene: TRBV5-1
J gene: TRBJ2-2
D gene: .
clone size: few
CDR3 DNA: TGCGCCAGCTTCCCTGGGGGGACCGGGGAGCTGTTTTTT
CDR3 protein: CASFPGGTGELFF

V gene: TRBV7-2
J gene: TRBJ2-1
D gene: TRBD2
clone size: many
CDR3 DNA: TGTGCCAGCAGCCGGACTAGCGGGACCCACAATGAGCAGTTCTTC
CDR3 protein: CASSRTSGTHNEQFF

V gene: TRBV11-2
J gene: TRBJ2-4
D gene: .
clone size: .
CDR3 DNA: TGTGCCAGCAGTGGCTATAAGGCGGGCATTCAGTACTTC
CDR3 protein: CASSGYKAGIQYF

V gene: TRBV20-1
J gene: TRBJ2-7
D gene: TRBD1
clone size: few
CDR3 DNA: TGCAGTGCCACGAACGACAGGGCCCGGCAGTACTTC
CDR3 protein: CSATNDRARQYF